This T cell receptor (beta chain) was captured by sequencing in a study of Ad26.COV2.S vaccination and SARS-CoV-2 variants. Overall study context: Recipients of Ad26.COV2.S got it intramuscularly, once or twice 56 days apart.

This sample's treatment: 15 to 20 received Ad26.COV2.S at low or high dose, single or two shots; several received placebo; per-sample allocation not given. Day 63 after the first vaccine or placebo injection was the time point for sampling. Vaccine was an Ad26 vector expressing Wuhan-strain SARS-CoV-2 spike. The protocol was immunoSEQ multiplex PCR, while the TCRdb copy is restricted to in-frame clones and leaves out a portion. This sample has approximately 480,000 clones, with roughly 87% found just once. Study-level points and caveats: Breadth of non-spike TCRs did not differ between vaccinees and placebo recipients. Greater spike-specific TCR breadth was seen in vaccine recipients than in placebo recipients.

On this clone itself: Antigen: not known.

The CDR3 has 16 residues. Germline V gene lookup returns CDR1 MRHNA and CDR2 SNTAGT. The germline V and J ends were trimmed by 9 bases and 0 bases, with 18 bases remaining between them. The chain recombines TRBV6-4 with TRBJ1-5, with D perhaps matching TRBD1 (6 bases). The sample consisted of peripheral blood, taken in a trial of Ad26.COV2.S vaccine versus placebo. The origin of this receptor is a person aged 18-60 years who received the Ad26.COV2.S COVID-19 vaccine or a placebo. This CDR3 reads CASEGNGGYSNQPQHF. Written as DNA, the CDR3 is TGTGCCAGTGAAGGGAATGGGGGCTATAGCAATCAGCCCCAGCATTTT.